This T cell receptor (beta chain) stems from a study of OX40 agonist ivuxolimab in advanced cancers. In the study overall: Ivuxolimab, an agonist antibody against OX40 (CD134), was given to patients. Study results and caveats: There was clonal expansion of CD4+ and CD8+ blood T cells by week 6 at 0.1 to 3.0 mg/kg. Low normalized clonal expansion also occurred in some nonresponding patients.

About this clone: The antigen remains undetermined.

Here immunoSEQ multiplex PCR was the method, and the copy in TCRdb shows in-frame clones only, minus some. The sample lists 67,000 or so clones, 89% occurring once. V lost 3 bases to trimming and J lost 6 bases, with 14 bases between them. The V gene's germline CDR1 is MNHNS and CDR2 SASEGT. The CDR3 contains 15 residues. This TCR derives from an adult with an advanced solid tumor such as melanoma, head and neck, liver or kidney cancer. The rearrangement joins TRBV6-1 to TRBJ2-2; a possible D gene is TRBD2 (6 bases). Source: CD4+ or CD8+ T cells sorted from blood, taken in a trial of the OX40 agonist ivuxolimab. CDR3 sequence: CASSDRDGGAGELFF. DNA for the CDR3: TGTGCCAGCAGTGACCGGGACGGAGGGGCCGGGGAGCTGTTTTTT.